This is a list of T cell receptor beta chains from one sample in a study of blood T cell repertoires in COVID-19. Method: immunoSEQ multiplex PCR; TCRdb's copy keeps in-frame clones and lacks some. Of fewer than 200,000 clones in the sample, about 72% are singletons; the top ten hold roughly a sixth. Input material: PBMCs or T cells enriched from blood (not recorded which). Every receptor here comes from a woman between 45 and 60 years old who had recovered from COVID-19. Each CDR3 is given with its conserved first and last residue. The D gene is left open where the match is weak. The size field is filled for only some rows; it gives once, few, many or a size class.

j_gene	abundance	v_gene	d_gene	CDR3nt	CDR3aa
TRBJ2-7	NA	TRBV19	NA	TGTGCCAGTAGTATTCGGCAGGGAAGGGGCGAGCAGTACTTC	CASSIRQGRGEQYF
TRBJ2-5	NA	TRBV5-5	TRBD2	TGTGCCAGCAGCTTCATCCTAGCGGGGCTCCAAGAGACCCAGTACTTC	CASSFILAGLQETQYF
TRBJ2-1	NA	TRBV18	TRBD2	TGTGCCAGCGTGGGACTAGCGGGAGACAATGAGCAGTTCTTC	CASVGLAGDNEQFF
TRBJ2-1	NA	TRBV19	TRBD1	TGTGCCAGTAGTATCCCGGACAGGGATAATGAGCAGTTCTTC	CASSIPDRDNEQFF
TRBJ2-1	once	TRBV10-3	TRBD1	TGTGCCATCAGTGATCGGACAGGGGCTAATGGCAATGAGCAGTTCTTC	CAISDRTGANGNEQFF
TRBJ1-3	few	TRBV9	NA	TGTGCCAGCAGCCCTCACGGCCGAGGAGGAAACACCATATATTTT	CASSPHGRGGNTIYF
TRBJ1-4	few	TRBV29-1	NA	TGCAGCGTTAAGTCCCGGGACATAAATGAAAAACTGTTTTTT	CSVKSRDINEKLFF
TRBJ1-5	few	TRBV2	TRBD1	TGTGCCAGCACCCCGGGACAGGGTAGGCAGCCCCAGCATTTT	CASTPGQGRQPQHF
TRBJ1-1	NA	TRBV5-1	NA	TGCGCCAGCAGCTTATTCCCACTCCCGGAGGGGGAAGCTTTCTTT	CASSLFPLPEGEAFF
TRBJ1-4	NA	TRBV9	TRBD1	TGTGCCAGCAGCGTCGGGGGACAGGGAGTAGAAAAACTGTTTTTT	CASSVGGQGVEKLFF
TRBJ1-2	NA	TRBV3-1/TRBV3-2	NA	TGTGCCAGCAGCCAAGAACCAATTCAGGGGTATGGCTACACCTTC	CASSQEPIQGYGYTF
TRBJ2-1	NA	TRBV18	TRBD2	TGTGCCAGCTCACCTTTACTAGCGGGAGGATATGAGCAGTTCTTC	CASSPLLAGGYEQFF
TRBJ1-1	NA	TRBV3-1/TRBV3-2	NA	TGTGCCAGCAGCCCAGTCACAAGAACTGAAGCTTTCTTT	CASSPVTRTEAFF
TRBJ2-7	NA	TRBV28	TRBD2	TGTGCCAGCAGCCTCAGCGGGACTTATGTTTACGAGCAGTACTTC	CASSLSGTYVYEQYF
TRBJ1-3	few	TRBV27	TRBD1	TGTGCCAGCAGTCACCGGGACAGAACTGGAAACACCATATATTTT	CASSHRDRTGNTIYF
TRBJ1-6	NA	TRBV28	NA	TGTGCCAGCATGACATCCTATTCACCCCTCCACTTT	CASMTSYSPLHF
TRBJ2-1	once	TRBV28	TRBD2	TGTGCCAGCAGTTCATCGACTAGCGGGAGTTGGGATGAGCAGTTCTTC	CASSSSTSGSWDEQFF
TRBJ1-1	NA	TRBV28	NA	TGTGCCAGCAGTTTACCAGGGGCAAATGAAGCTTTCTTT	CASSLPGANEAFF
TRBJ1-4	NA	TRBV19	NA	TGTGCCAGTAGTATGTGGCCACATAATGAAAAACTGTTTTTT	CASSMWPHNEKLFF
TRBJ1-2	few	TRBV29-1	TRBD1	TGCAGCGTTGAAATCTCGGGACAGGGCTTATTCTCTGGCTACACCTTC	CSVEISGQGLFSGYTF
TRBJ1-2	NA	TRBV30	NA	TGTGCCTGGAGTACCGCCGGCCCAGGGGTTGGCTACACCTTC	CAWSTAGPGVGYTF
TRBJ1-2	few	TRBV7-8	NA	TGTGCCAGCAGCTTAGACCTGGTAGAATACTATGGCTACACCTTC	CASSLDLVEYYGYTF
TRBJ1-3	NA	TRBV6-5	NA	TGTGCCAGCAGTTCGGCGGCGGGAGGGGCTGGAAACACCATATATTTT	CASSSAAGGAGNTIYF
TRBJ1-4	NA	TRBV5-1	NA	TGCGCCAGCAGCTTGGGACAGGATAATGAAAAACTGTTTTTT	CASSLGQDNEKLFF
TRBJ1-1	NA	TRBV28	TRBD1	TGTGCCAGCACGCAGGGGGGTGAAGCTTTCTTT	CASTQGGEAFF
TRBJ2-7	NA	TRBV3-1/TRBV3-2	TRBD2	TGTGCCAGCAGCCCAACCCAGACCATTAGCGGGAGTTTCCACGAGCAGTACTTC	CASSPTQTISGSFHEQYF
TRBJ2-1	NA	TRBV11-3	TRBD2	TGTGCCAGCAGCCCCCGGGGGGGGGTCGTGGATGAGCAGTTCTTC	CASSPRGGVVDEQFF
TRBJ2-6	NA	TRBV28	NA	TGTGCCACCGATGGGGCAGAGTCTGGGGCCAACGTCCTGACTTTC	CATDGAESGANVLTF
TRBJ2-1	NA	TRBV18	NA	TGTGCCAGCTCACCAGGGGGGACAGCTAGCAATGAGCAGTTCTTC	CASSPGGTASNEQFF
TRBJ1-2	few	TRBV5-1	NA	TGCGCCAGCAGCTTGGCGGGGACCGGGGGAGAGGGCTACACCTTC	CASSLAGTGGEGYTF
TRBJ2-3	few	TRBV20-1	TRBD2	TGCAGTGCTAGTAGATTAGCGGGAGGGCCTGGCACAGATACGCAGTATTTT	CSASRLAGGPGTDTQYF
TRBJ2-7	NA	TRBV7-3	NA	TGTGCCAGCAGCTTAACGTCCGGGGATGAGCAGTACTTC	CASSLTSGDEQYF
TRBJ2-3	NA	TRBV7-8	NA	TGTGCCAGCAGTATGACTCGCACAGATACGCAGTATTTT	CASSMTRTDTQYF
TRBJ2-5	NA	TRBV5-1	TRBD1	TGCGCCAGCAGCTCAGGACAGGGTTGGGAGACCCAGTACTTC	CASSSGQGWETQYF
TRBJ2-3	NA	TRBV28	NA	TGTGCCAGCACCGGGCTAGCCTCCACAGATACGCAGTATTTT	CASTGLASTDTQYF
TRBJ1-5	NA	TRBV4-3	NA	TGCGCCAGCAGCCAAGATTTCCCCCGAGGGCGATATCAGCCCCAGCATTTT	CASSQDFPRGRYQPQHF
TRBJ2-7	NA	TRBV30	TRBD2	TGTGCCTGGAGAGGACCGGCTAGCGGAACCTACGAGCAGTACTTC	CAWRGPASGTYEQYF
TRBJ1-4	NA	TRBV5-1	NA	TGCGCCAGCAGCTTGGTGGGGTCGGGGGAAAAACTGTTTTTT	CASSLVGSGEKLFF
TRBJ1-6	once	TRBV2	NA	TGTGCCAGCAGCAGAACCGGGAGCTCCTATAATTCACCCCTCCACTTT	CASSRTGSSYNSPLHF
TRBJ2-1	NA	TRBV30	TRBD2	TGTGCCTGGAGACAAGCGGGGATTGGGAATGAGCAGTTCTTC	CAWRQAGIGNEQFF
TRBJ2-7	NA	TRBV5-1	TRBD1	TGCGCCAGCAGCAAAGGACAGGGGGCCTACGAGCAGTACTTC	CASSKGQGAYEQYF
TRBJ2-2	NA	TRBV19	TRBD2	TGTGCCAGCACCTCTAGCGGGAGAGACACCGGGGAGCTGTTTTTT	CASTSSGRDTGELFF
TRBJ1-4	few	TRBV7-2	NA	TGTGCCAGCAGCCCCGTCCAGTCTGTTGGTGAAAAACTGTTTTTT	CASSPVQSVGEKLFF
TRBJ1-1	NA	TRBV4-2	NA	TGTGCCAGCAGCCAAGGCACGGGCGGGGACACTGAAGCTTTCTTT	CASSQGTGGDTEAFF